This T cell receptor (beta chain) originates from a study of T cell clones after liver transplantation. Across the study: In this trial, immunosuppression withdrawal was attempted within 2 years of liver transplant. Graft-donor-reactive sequences were compared with third-party-reactive TCRbeta sequences from pre-transplant mixed lymphocyte reactions. Apart from three HCV-positive recipients, transplants were for non-autoimmune, non-viral reasons.

This CDR3 has 13 residues. Trimming pared 1 base from V and 9 bases from J, leaving 10 bases between. Germline assignment: CDR1 KGHSH and CDR2 LQKENI. Profiling relied on immunoSEQ multiplex PCR, and the TCRdb table lists in-frame clones only, not all of them. The table has around 43,000 clones, 70% to 90% seen once. This rearrangement joins TRBV18 to TRBJ2-1; D gene uncertain. The specimen comprised CD4+ T cells from blood, sampled 24 months after liver transplant. This receptor was taken from a human patient who received a liver transplant. Some T cells may be provided by the graft donor. The DNA of the CDR3 is TGTGCCAGCTCACCACTGGGGTCGGGTGAGCAGTTCTTC. It specifies CASSPLGSGEQFF.